This T cell receptor (beta chain) was documented in a study of cytomegalovirus exposure and HLA in healthy donors. With respect to this clone: Its antigen is not known.

Libraries were prepared by immunoSEQ multiplex PCR; TCRdb keeps only in-frame clonotypes and omits some of them. The table lists 150,000 to 200,000 clones, approximately 81% of them singletons. Study-wide points: It was 164 TCR beta chains that were listed as cytomegalovirus-associated. Accounts indicate the classifier identified cytomegalovirus status with strong specificity and sensitivity.

Germline V lookup: CDR1 SEHNR, CDR2 FQNEAQ (reference sequence). With 4 bases clipped from V and 3 bases from J, the junction kept 9 bases outside the gene matches. The length of the CDR3 is 16 residues. Donors were drawn from the approximately 120-subject validation cohort, separate from the approximately 670-subject first cohort. This rearrangement joins TRBV7-9 to TRBJ2-7; 10 bases align to TRBD2. This TCR was recovered from a man in his late teens or twenties in good health and CMV-seropositive. Specimen: PBMCs. CDR3 in amino acids: CASSSRLAGGGYEQYF. The CDR3 DNA reads TGTGCCAGCAGCTCCCGACTAGCGGGTGGAGGCTACGAGCAGTACTTC.